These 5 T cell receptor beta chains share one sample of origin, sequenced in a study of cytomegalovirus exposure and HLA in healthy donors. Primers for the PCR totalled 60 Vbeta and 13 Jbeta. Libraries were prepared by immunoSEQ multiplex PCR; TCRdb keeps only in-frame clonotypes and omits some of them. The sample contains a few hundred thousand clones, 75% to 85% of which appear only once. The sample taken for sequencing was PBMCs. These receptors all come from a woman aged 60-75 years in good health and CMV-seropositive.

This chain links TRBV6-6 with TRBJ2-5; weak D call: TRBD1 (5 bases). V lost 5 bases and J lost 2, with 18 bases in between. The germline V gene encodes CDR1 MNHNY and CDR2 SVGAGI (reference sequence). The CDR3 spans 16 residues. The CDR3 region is CASSPPRAGLQETQYF. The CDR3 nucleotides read TGTGCCAGCAGTCCCCCCCGGGCAGGGCTTCAAGAGACCCAGTACTTC.

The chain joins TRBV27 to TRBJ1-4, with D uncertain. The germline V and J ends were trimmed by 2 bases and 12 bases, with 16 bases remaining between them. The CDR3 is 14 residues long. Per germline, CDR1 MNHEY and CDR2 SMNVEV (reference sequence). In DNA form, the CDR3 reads TGTGCCAGCAGTTTAAGTCGAATGGCGGGTGAACTGTTTTTT. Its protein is CASSLSRMAGELFF.

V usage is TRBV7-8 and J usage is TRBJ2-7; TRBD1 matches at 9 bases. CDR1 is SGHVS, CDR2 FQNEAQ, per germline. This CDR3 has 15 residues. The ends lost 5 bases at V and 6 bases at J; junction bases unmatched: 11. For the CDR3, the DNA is TGTGCCAGCAGCCCAACGGGACAGGGATTATCCGAGCAGTACTTC. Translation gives CASSPTGQGLSEQYF.

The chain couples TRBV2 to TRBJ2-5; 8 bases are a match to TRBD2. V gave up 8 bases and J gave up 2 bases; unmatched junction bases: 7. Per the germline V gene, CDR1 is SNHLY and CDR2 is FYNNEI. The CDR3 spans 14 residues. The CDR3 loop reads CASVGLDRQETQYF. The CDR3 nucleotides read TGTGCCAGCGTGGGACTAGACCGGCAAGAGACCCAGTACTTC.

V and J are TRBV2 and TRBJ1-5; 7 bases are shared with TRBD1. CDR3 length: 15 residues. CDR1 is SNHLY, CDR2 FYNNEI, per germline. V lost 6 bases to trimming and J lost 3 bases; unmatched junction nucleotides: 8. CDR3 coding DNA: TGTGCCAGCAGGTTACGGGACAGCCTCAATCAGCCCCAGCATTTT. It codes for CASRLRDSLNQPQHF.